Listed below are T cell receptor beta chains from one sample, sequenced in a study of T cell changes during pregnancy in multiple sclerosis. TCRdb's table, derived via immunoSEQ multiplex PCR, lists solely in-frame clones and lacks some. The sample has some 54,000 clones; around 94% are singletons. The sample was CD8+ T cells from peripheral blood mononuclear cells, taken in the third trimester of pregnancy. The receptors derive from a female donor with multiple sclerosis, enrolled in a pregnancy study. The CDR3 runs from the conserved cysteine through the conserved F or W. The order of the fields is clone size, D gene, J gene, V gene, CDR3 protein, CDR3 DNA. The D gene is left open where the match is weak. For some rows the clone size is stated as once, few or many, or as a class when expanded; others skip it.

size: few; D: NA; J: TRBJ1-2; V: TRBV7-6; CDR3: CASSLSAMGYTF; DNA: TGTGCCAGCAGCTTGAGTGCTATGGGCTACACCTTC
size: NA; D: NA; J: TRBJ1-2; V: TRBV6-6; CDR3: CASSSIHQEGYTF; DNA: TGTGCCAGCAGTTCCATTCACCAAGAGGGCTACACCTTC
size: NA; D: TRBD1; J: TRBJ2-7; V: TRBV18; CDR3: CASSKTGGTYEQYF; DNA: TGTGCCAGCTCAAAAACAGGGGGTACCTACGAGCAGTACTTC
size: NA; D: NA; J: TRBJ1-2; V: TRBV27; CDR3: CASSLSGDTTYTF; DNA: TGTGCCAGCAGTTTATCGGGGGACACCACGTACACCTTC
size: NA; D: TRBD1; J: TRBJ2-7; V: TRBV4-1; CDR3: CASSPSSTGDYEQYF; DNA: TGCGCCAGCAGCCCGAGTTCGACAGGGGATTACGAGCAGTACTTC
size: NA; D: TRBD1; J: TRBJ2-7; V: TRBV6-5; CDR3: CASRQGQSSGYEQYF; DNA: TGTGCCAGCAGACAGGGACAGTCCTCCGGCTACGAGCAGTACTTC
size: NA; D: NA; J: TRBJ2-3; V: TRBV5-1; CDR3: CASSITKGQNDALTDTQYF; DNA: TGCGCCAGCAGCATTACTAAAGGACAGAACGACGCGCTCACAGATACGCAGTATTTT
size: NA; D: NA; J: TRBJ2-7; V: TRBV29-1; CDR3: CSVPHAPGGQYF; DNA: TGCAGCGTTCCCCACGCGCCCGGCGGGCAGTACTTC
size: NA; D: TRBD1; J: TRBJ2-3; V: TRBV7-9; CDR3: CASSLPDRGSTDTQYF; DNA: TGTGCCAGCAGCTTACCGGACAGGGGAAGCACAGATACGCAGTATTTT
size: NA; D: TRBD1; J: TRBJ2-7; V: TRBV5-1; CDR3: CATSPGTGSYEQYF; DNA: TGCGCCACCTCACCCGGGACAGGGTCCTACGAGCAGTACTTC
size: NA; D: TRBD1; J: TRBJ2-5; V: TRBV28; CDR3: CASSFYRGPETQYF; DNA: TGTGCCAGCAGTTTTTACAGGGGGCCGGAGACCCAGTACTTC
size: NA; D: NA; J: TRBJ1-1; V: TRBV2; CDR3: CASSRTVMNTEAFF; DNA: TGTGCCAGCAGTAGGACAGTGATGAACACTGAAGCTTTCTTT
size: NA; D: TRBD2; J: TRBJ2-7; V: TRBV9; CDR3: CASSVAGGAGGIYEQYF; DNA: TGTGCCAGCAGCGTAGCTGGGGGGGCGGGAGGGATCTACGAGCAGTACTTC
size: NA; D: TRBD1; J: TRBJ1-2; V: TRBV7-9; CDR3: CASSSDTGAANYGYTF; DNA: TGTGCCAGCAGCTCCGACACAGGGGCAGCTAACTATGGCTACACCTTC
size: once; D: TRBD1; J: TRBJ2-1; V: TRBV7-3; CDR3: CASSPGTGGFDEQFF; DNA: TGTGCCAGCAGCCCAGGGACAGGGGGCTTCGATGAGCAGTTCTTC
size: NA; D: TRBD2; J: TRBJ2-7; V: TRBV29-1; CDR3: CSVEYPVGHQSGASSYEQYF; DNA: TGCAGCGTTGAATACCCGGTCGGACACCAAAGCGGGGCCAGCTCCTACGAGCAGTACTTC
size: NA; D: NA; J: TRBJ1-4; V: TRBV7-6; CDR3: CASSADSFNEKLFF; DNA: TGTGCCAGCAGCGCGGACAGCTTTAATGAAAAACTGTTTTTT
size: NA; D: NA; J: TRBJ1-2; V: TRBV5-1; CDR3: CASSMEASYYGYTF; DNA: TGCGCCAGCAGCATGGAGGCTAGCTACTATGGCTACACCTTC
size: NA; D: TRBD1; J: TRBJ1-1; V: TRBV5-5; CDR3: CASRPWTGRTEAFF; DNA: TGTGCCAGCAGACCGTGGACAGGGCGAACTGAAGCTTTCTTT
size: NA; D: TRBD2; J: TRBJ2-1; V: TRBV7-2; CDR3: CASSSLLAGYNEQFF; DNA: TGTGCCAGCAGCTCCTTACTAGCGGGGTACAATGAGCAGTTCTTC
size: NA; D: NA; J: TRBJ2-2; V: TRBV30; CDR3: CAWTSIPNTGELFF; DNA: TGTGCCTGGACATCCATTCCGAACACCGGGGAGCTGTTTTTT
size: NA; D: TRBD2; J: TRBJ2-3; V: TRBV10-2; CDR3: CASSELEGGADTQYF; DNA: TGCGCCAGCAGTGAGTTGGAGGGAGGGGCAGATACGCAGTATTTT
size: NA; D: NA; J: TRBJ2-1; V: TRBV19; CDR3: CASSMGDSYNEQFF; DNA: TGTGCCAGTAGTATGGGAGACTCCTACAATGAGCAGTTCTTC
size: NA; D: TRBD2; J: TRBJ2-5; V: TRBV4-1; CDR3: CASSEREGAGGETQYF; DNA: TGCGCCAGCAGCGAAAGAGAAGGAGCGGGAGGCGAGACCCAGTACTTC
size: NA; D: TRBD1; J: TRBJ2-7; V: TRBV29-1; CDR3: CSGTGTEQYF; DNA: TGCAGCGGGACAGGAACCGAGCAGTACTTC
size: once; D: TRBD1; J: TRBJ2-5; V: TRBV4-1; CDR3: CASSQGPGTEETQYF; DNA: TGCGCCAGCAGCCAAGGACCCGGGACAGAAGAGACCCAGTACTTC
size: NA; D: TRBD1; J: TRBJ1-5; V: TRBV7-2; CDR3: CASSLGQGDQPQHF; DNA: TGTGCCAGCAGTCTCGGACAGGGAGATCAGCCCCAGCATTTT
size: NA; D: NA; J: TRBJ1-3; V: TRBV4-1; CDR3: CASSQVSGGNTIYF; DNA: TGCGCCAGCAGCCAAGTATCGGGTGGAAACACCATATATTTT
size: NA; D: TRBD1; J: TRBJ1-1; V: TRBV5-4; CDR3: CASSPGQGDLGTEAFF; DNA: TGTGCCAGCAGCCCCGGACAGGGAGACCTGGGCACTGAAGCTTTCTTT
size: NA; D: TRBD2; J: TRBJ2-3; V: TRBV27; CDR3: CASRIIAGVDTQYF; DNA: TGTGCCAGCAGGATCATAGCGGGAGTGGATACGCAGTATTTT
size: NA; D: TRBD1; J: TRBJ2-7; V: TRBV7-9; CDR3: CASSLDRSLEQYF; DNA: TGTGCCAGCAGCTTGGACAGGAGCCTTGAGCAGTACTTC
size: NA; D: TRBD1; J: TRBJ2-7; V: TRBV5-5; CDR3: CASSLVPGGYEQYF; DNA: TGTGCCAGCAGCTTGGTTCCAGGGGGCTACGAGCAGTACTTC
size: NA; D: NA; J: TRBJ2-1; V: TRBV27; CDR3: CASSFSNEQFF; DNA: TGTGCCAGCAGTTTCTCCAATGAGCAGTTCTTC
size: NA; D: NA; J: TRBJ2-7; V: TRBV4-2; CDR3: CASSQEYGMYEQYF; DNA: TGTGCCAGCAGCCAAGAGTACGGGATGTACGAGCAGTACTTC
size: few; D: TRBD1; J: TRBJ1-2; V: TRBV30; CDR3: CAWGQGSGGYTF; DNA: TGTGCCTGGGGACAGGGTAGTGGCGGCTACACCTTC
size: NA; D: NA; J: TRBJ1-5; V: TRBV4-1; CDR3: CASSPRQGITFNQPQHF; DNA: TGCGCCAGCAGCCCCCGCCAGGGGATTACATTTAATCAGCCCCAGCATTTT
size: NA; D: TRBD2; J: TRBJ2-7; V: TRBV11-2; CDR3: CASSLGVAGVNEQYF; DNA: TGTGCCAGCAGCTTAGGAGTAGCGGGAGTTAACGAGCAGTACTTC
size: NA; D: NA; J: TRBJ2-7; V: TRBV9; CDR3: CASSDLTGTGEQYF; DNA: TGTGCCAGCAGCGACCTGACAGGAACTGGCGAGCAGTACTTC